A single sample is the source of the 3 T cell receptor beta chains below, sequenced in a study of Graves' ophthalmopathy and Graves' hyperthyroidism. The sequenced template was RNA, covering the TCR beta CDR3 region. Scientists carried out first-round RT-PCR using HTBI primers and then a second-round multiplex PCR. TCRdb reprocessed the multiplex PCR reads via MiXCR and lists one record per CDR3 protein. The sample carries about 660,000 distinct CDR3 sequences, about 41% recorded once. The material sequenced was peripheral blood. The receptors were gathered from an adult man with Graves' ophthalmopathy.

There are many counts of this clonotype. The CDR3 sequence is CASSGTGGPNYGYTF. The DNA of the CDR3 is TGTGCCAGCAGCGGGACAGGGGGTCCTAACTATGGCTACACCTTC. The gene calls are TRBV5-8 and TRBJ1-2; 11 nucleotides agree with TRBD1. CDR1 is SGHTS, CDR2 YDEGEE, per germline. This CDR3 has 15 residues. With 4 bases clipped from V and 0 bases from J, the junction kept 2 bases outside the gene matches. Looking up the rest from reference TRBV5-8 and TRBJ1-2 gives the full variable domain: EAGVTQSPTHLIKTRGQQATLRCSPISGHTSVYWYQQALGLGLQFLLWYDEGEERNRGNFPPRFSGRQFPNYSSELNVNALELEDSALYLCASSGTGGPNYGYTFGSGTRLTVV.

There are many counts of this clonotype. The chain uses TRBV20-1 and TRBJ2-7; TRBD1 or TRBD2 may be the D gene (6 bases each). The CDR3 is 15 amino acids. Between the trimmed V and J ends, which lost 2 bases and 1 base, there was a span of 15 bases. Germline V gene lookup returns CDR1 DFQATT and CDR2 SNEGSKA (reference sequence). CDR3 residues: CSARMEGGLSYEQYF. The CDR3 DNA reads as TGCAGTGCTAGAATGGAGGGGGGCCTATCCTACGAGCAGTACTTC.

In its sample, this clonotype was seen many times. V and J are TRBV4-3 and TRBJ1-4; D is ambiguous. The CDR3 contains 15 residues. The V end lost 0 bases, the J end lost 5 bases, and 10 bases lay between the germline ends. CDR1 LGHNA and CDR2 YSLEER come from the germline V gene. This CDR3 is CASSQDGRWNEKLFF. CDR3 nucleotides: TGCGCCAGCAGCCAAGATGGAAGGTGGAATGAAAAACTGTTTTTT.